This T cell receptor (beta chain) emerged from a study of post-analysis software for immune sequencing data. The germline V gene has CDR1 WNHNN and CDR2 SYGVQD (reference sequence). Trimming took off 0 bases at V and 12 bases at J, with 6 bases between the two ends. The CDR3 spans 11 residues. Of note for this clonotype: Its specificity is not known.

General study findings and limits: The normalized Chao1 diversity of multiple sclerosis patients was significantly lower than that of controls. Four to six TRBV segments were significantly more frequent in patients than in controls. TRBV5-6, TRBV5-1 and TRBV20-1 were among these segments.

Unique molecular identifiers were present in the TCR beta cDNA libraries. TCRdb passed the PCR reads through MiXCR, listing each CDR3 protein once. Counted here are about 460,000 distinct CDR3 sequences, less than 45% occurring once; the ten biggest clones make up roughly 12%. The TCR comes from a girl aged 5-17 years with multiple sclerosis. The sequencing input was blood. V is TRBV10-1 and J is TRBJ2-1; D unclear. The CDR3 protein is CASSESVRQFF. CDR3 DNA: TGCGCCAGCAGTGAGTCGGTTCGGCAGTTCTTC.